This T cell receptor beta chain is from a study of T cells in Graves' hyperthyroidism and ophthalmopathy. Study-level results: Ophthalmopathy prediction by the model preceded onset by a median roughly 6.3 months.

This clonotype was recorded at least ten times. Its specificity is not known. V shed 3 bases and J shed 2 bases, with 10 bases lying between them. This CDR3 region has 15 residues. Germline loops: CDR1 SGHAT, CDR2 FQNNGV. The investigators amplified TCR beta CDR3 regions from RNA transcripts. Using the HTBI primer set, a first-round RT-PCR was run on the TCR CDR3. From the multiplex PCR reads, TCRdb called clonotypes with MiXCR, one entry per CDR3 protein. The sample holds under 450,000 distinct CDR3 sequences, roughly a sixth seen once. Input material: blood. The receptor was isolated from a woman aged 25-40 years with Graves' hyperthyroidism that later progressed to Graves' ophthalmopathy. The V and J genes are TRBV11-2 and TRBJ2-2; a possible D gene is TRBD1 (6 bases). The CDR3 DNA reads TGTGCCAGCAGCTTCACAGGGTCAAACACCGGGGAGCTGTTTTTT. Translated, it gives CASSFTGSNTGELFF. The variable domain in full, with the rest retrieved from reference TRBV11-2 and TRBJ2-2, is EAGVAQSPRYKIIEKRQSVAFWCNPISGHATLYWYQQILGQGPKLLIQFQNNGVVDDSQLPKDRFSAERLKGVDSTLKIQPAKLEDSAVYLCASSFTGSNTGELFFGEGSRLTVL.